One and the same sample provided the 21 T cell receptor beta chains below, sequenced in a study of T cell clones after liver transplantation. The method was immunoSEQ multiplex PCR; TCRdb's version includes in-frame clones alone and lacks a portion of them. This sample has about 74,000 clones; over 70% occur once, and the top ten carry about 0.64%. The sample in question was CD4+ T cells from blood, obtained before liver transplant. These receptors were obtained from a human donor who received a liver transplant.

This clone showed up just a few times. The chain is built from TRBV19 and TRBJ2-7; D tentatively reads TRBD1 or TRBD2 (6 bases each). V was pared by 3 bases and J by 3 bases, with 12 bases between. The V gene's germline CDR1 is LNHDA and CDR2 SQIVND (reference sequence). This CDR3 has 14 residues. The CDR3 protein is CASSMGGSYYEQYF. The DNA of the CDR3 is TGTGCCAGTAGTATGGGGGGCAGCTACTACGAGCAGTACTTC.

This chain connects TRBV11-3 to TRBJ2-3; 7 bases align to TRBD1. J gave up 1 base and V 5 bases, and 3 bases lay outside the gene matches. This CDR3 spans 14 amino acids. Germline V CDR1 and CDR2: SGHNT, YENEEA. The CDR3 coding sequence is TGTGCCAGCAGCCGGGACAGCCGCACAGATACGCAGTATTTT. Its protein is CASSRDSRTDTQYF. The entire variable domain, with the rest obtained from reference TRBV11-3 and TRBJ2-3, is as follows: EAGVVQSPRYKIIEKKQPVAFWCNPISGHNTLYWYLQNLGQGPELLIRYENEEAVDDSQLPKDRFSAERLKGVDSTLKIQPAELGDSAVYLCASSRDSRTDTQYFGPGTRLTVL.

The rearrangement links TRBV2 to TRBJ2-5, with unresolved D. V was trimmed by 4 bases and J by 5 bases, leaving 11 bases between them. Germline values: CDR1 SNHLY, CDR2 FYNNEI. The CDR3 totals 13 residues. The CDR3: CASSGSVGETQYF. In DNA, the CDR3 is TGTGCCAGCAGTGGATCAGTAGGGGAGACCCAGTACTTC.

The genes are TRBV7-3 and TRBJ2-1; possibly TRBD2 for D (5 bases). Germline V gene data show CDR1 as SGHTA and CDR2 as FQGTGA. The CDR3 spans 17 residues. V shed 0 bases and J shed 0 bases, with 12 bases lying between them. The CDR3 region is CASSLTIASNSYNEQFF. Here the CDR3 DNA reads TGTGCCAGCAGCTTAACGATAGCTAGCAACTCCTACAATGAGCAGTTCTTC.

The chain links TRBV19 to TRBJ2-1; 14 nucleotides align to TRBD2. Germline trimming cut 3 bases from V and 3 bases from J; bases unmatched to any gene: 1. The CDR3 has 16 residues. Germline V gene data show CDR1 as LNHDA and CDR2 as SQIVND (reference sequence). The CDR3 DNA sequence: TGTGCCAGTAGTATCGGACTAGCGGGAGGCTACAATGAGCAGTTCTTC. Its translation is CASSIGLAGGYNEQFF.

The rearrangement links TRBV19 to TRBJ1-1, with D hard to call. The CDR3 loop spans 13 amino acids. The germline V gene has CDR1 LNHDA and CDR2 SQIVND (reference sequence). With 6 bases removed from V and 1 base from J, the gap between germline ends came to 9 bases. The CDR3 sequence is CASRRDGNTEAFF. The CDR3 region has the DNA TGTGCCAGTAGGCGGGATGGGAACACTGAAGCTTTCTTT.

This sequence joins TRBV7-6 and TRBJ2-7, with 11 bases that match TRBD1. Germline-derived CDR1 and CDR2 are SGHVS and FNYEAQ. J lost 5 bases, V lost 5 bases, and 5 bases had no gene match. The CDR3 sequence is 14 residues long. This chain's CDR3 is CASSPGQGADEQYF. CDR3 sequence (DNA): TGTGCCAGCAGCCCTGGACAGGGGGCGGACGAGCAGTACTTC.

The CDR3 reads CASSYEAGAYNEQFF. The CDR3 DNA reads as TGTGCCAGCAGTTACGAGGCGGGAGCCTACAATGAGCAGTTCTTC. The chain is built from TRBV6-6 and TRBJ2-1; 7 nucleotides agree with TRBD2. Germline V gene lookup returns CDR1 MNHNY and CDR2 SVGAGI (reference sequence). The CDR3 has 15 amino acids. The V segment lost 2 bases and the J segment 2 bases; nucleotides outside the gene matches: 3.

The chain joins TRBV14 to TRBJ2-7; D is perhaps TRBD2 (6 bases). Germline CDR1 SGHDN, CDR2 FVKESK. There are 16 residues in the CDR3. Trimming removed 4 bases from V and 4 bases from J, with 20 bases in between. The CDR3 spells CASSRVGWGGKYEQYF. DNA of the CDR3: TGTGCCAGCAGCCGCGTTGGGTGGGGCGGGAAGTACGAGCAGTACTTC.

This chain links TRBV2 with TRBJ1-1; D might be TRBD1 (5 bases). Per the germline V gene, CDR1 is SNHLY and CDR2 is FYNNEI. This CDR3 region has 13 residues. Trimming pared 8 bases from V and 1 base from J, leaving 11 bases between. The CDR3 sequence is CASPRRENTEAFF. The DNA of the CDR3 is TGTGCCAGCCCCCGCAGGGAGAACACTGAAGCTTTCTTT.

The J gene is TRBJ2-1, the V gene TRBV6-1; D is ambiguous. Germline V lookup: CDR1 MNHNS, CDR2 SASEGT. V gave up 8 bases and J gave up 5 bases, with 13 bases separating them. There are 13 residues in the CDR3. In nucleotides, the CDR3 is TGTGCCAGCCGCCTGAGCCGAGACAATGAGCAGTTCTTC. Protein product: CASRLSRDNEQFF.

The V call is TRBV6-1, the J call TRBJ2-4, with TRBD1 matching 8 bases. CDR1 MNHNS and CDR2 SASEGT come from the germline V gene. The CDR3 consists of 16 residues. V dropped 3 bases and J dropped 4; count of bases not matched to a gene: 8. The CDR3 sequence is CASSERDRGSKNIQYF. CDR3 DNA: TGTGCCAGCAGTGAGCGAGACAGGGGCTCGAAAAACATTCAGTACTTC.

The chain carries TRBV7-2 and TRBJ1-1, with D tentatively TRBD1 (5 bases). CDR1 is SGHTA and CDR2 is FQGNSA in the germline V gene. V shed 2 bases and J shed 1 base, with 8 bases lying between them. This CDR3 has 14 amino acids. The CDR3, as DNA: TGTGCCAGCAGCTTAATCGACAGGAACACTGAAGCTTTCTTT. Translation gives CASSLIDRNTEAFF.

The chain links TRBV19 to TRBJ1-1, with 8 bases fitting TRBD1. Losses at the gene ends were 5 bases for V and 1 base for J; bases not matched to a gene: 3. The CDR3 sequence is 14 residues long. CDR1 and CDR2 from the germline V gene are LNHDA and SQIVND (reference sequence). The CDR3 region has the DNA TGTGCCAGTAGTGGAGGACAGGGGAACACTGAAGCTTTCTTT. It translates to CASSGGQGNTEAFF.

This clone was seen just once. V is TRBV11-1 and J is TRBJ2-1; D may correspond to TRBD1 or TRBD2 (5 bases each). Trimming removed 3 bases at V and 1 base at J, with 19 bases between. The CDR3 loop spans 18 amino acids. Germline CDR1 is SGHAT and CDR2 is FQDESV (reference sequence). The CDR3 spells CASSFRAWGLASYNEQFF. CDR3 nucleotide sequence: TGTGCCAGCAGCTTTAGGGCTTGGGGGTTGGCATCCTACAATGAGCAGTTCTTC. The variable domain in full, completed from reference TRBV11-1 and TRBJ2-1, reads EAEVAQSPRYKITEKSQAVAFWCDPISGHATLYWYRQILGQGPELLVQFQDESVVDDSQLPKDRFSAERLKGVDSTLKIQPAELGDSAMYLCASSFRAWGLASYNEQFFGPGTRLTVL.

This chain joins TRBV11-2 and TRBJ2-7; D might be TRBD1 (6 bases). Germline V lookup: CDR1 SGHAT, CDR2 FQNNGV. Trimming removed 5 bases at V and 2 bases at J, with 13 bases between. This CDR3 has 14 residues. CDR3 sequence (DNA): TGTGCCAGCAGCCTAAAGAAGGGGGCCTACGAGCAGTACTTC. Encoded protein: CASSLKKGAYEQYF.

This sequence joins TRBV5-6 and TRBJ2-1; 9 nucleotides line up with TRBD2. The CDR3 is 15 residues long. The V and J ends lost 0 bases and 9 bases, in that order; junction bases with no gene match: 7. Germline V CDR1 and CDR2: SGHDT, YYEEEE. The DNA for the CDR3 is TGTGCCAGCAGCTTGGAAAGGCTAGCGGGAATTGAGCAGTTCTTC. Protein sequence: CASSLERLAGIEQFF.

This rearrangement joins TRBV5-1 to TRBJ2-1; a weak D match, TRBD2 (5 bases). Germline CDR1 is SGHRS and CDR2 is YFSETQ. There are 15 residues in the CDR3. V was trimmed by 0 bases and J by 2 bases, leaving 9 bases between them. DNA for the CDR3: TGCGCCAGCAGCTTGGACAACGGGGCCTACAATGAGCAGTTCTTC. It codes for CASSLDNGAYNEQFF.

The gene calls are TRBV10-1 and TRBJ1-1; TRBD1 matches at 7 bases. CDR3 length equals 14 residues. Unmatched junction bases numbered 2, after V lost 3 bases and J lost 1 base. Germline loops: CDR1 WNHNN, CDR2 SYGVQD (reference sequence). The CDR3 sequence: CASSETGANTEAFF. The CDR3, as DNA: TGCGCCAGCAGTGAAACAGGGGCGAACACTGAAGCTTTCTTT.

V is TRBV28 and J is TRBJ2-7; D is possibly TRBD1 (6 bases). The CDR3 length is 15 residues. The ends were cut back, 4 bases at V and 2 bases at J, with 15 bases in the middle. Germline CDR1 MDHEN, CDR2 SYDVKM. The DNA for the CDR3 is TGTGCCAGCAGTTCTCGCGACAGGCCAACCTACGAGCAGTACTTC. It translates to CASSSRDRPTYEQYF.

In this sample, this clone turned up a few times. This rearrangement joins TRBV5-1 to TRBJ1-2; D remains unclear. Deletions cut 0 bases from V and 1 base from J, with 4 bases between. CDR1 and CDR2 (germline): SGHRS, YFSETQ. The CDR3 has 13 residues. CDR3 nucleotides: TGCGCCAGCAGCTTGGTTGTTAACTATGGCTACACCTTC. It translates to CASSLVVNYGYTF. The full variable domain, with the rest looked up from reference TRBV5-1 and TRBJ1-2, is KAGVTQTPRYLIKTRGQQVTLSCSPISGHRSVSWYQQTPGQGLQFLFEYFSETQRNKGNFPGRFSGRQFSNSRSEMNVSTLELGDSALYLCASSLVVNYGYTFGSGTRLTVV.